The clone carrying this T cell receptor (beta chain) has more than one count but fewer than ten. iRepertoire HTBI primers and Arm-PCR of CDR3 regions built TCR beta libraries. TCRdb itself ran the multiplex PCR reads through MiXCR, one entry per CDR3 protein. This table holds 700,000 or so distinct CDR3 sequences, around 32% found once. This sample is drawn from a study of regulatory T cells in long-lasting Graves disease. Regarding time point: persistent/refractory GD, antithyroid drugs over 5 years with positive TRAb. PBMCs provided the RNA from which the TCR library was made. Each patient gave around 9.7 milliliters of EDTA-anticoagulated peripheral blood. V lost 5 bases to trimming and J lost 6 bases, with 13 bases between them. CDR1 and CDR2 from the germline V gene are LNHDA and SQIVND (reference sequence). CDR3 size: 13 residues.

This clonotype was sampled from a female donor with Graves disease. This chain uses TRBV19 with TRBJ1-1; no definite D call. The sequencing used peripheral blood mononuclear cells (PBMCs), collected when the disease was refractory, from a patient treated with antithyroid drugs. CDR3 sequence reads: CASSHGPRPEAFF. The DNA for the CDR3 is TGTGCCAGTAGTCACGGGCCCCGACCTGAAGCTTTCTTT. Looking up the rest from reference TRBV19 and TRBJ1-1 gives the full variable domain: DGGITQSPKYLFRKEGQNVTLSCEQNLNHDAMYWYRQDPGQGLRLIYYSQIVNDFQKGDIAEGYSVSREKKESFPLTVTSAQKNPTAFYLCASSHGPRPEAFFGQGTRLTVV.